The sequence of this T cell receptor (beta chain) was determined in a study of response to subunit inactivated influenza vaccine. Unmatched junction bases numbered 7, after V lost 0 bases and J lost 3 bases. From germline, CDR1 is MNHEY and CDR2 SMNVEV (reference sequence). CDR3 length: 17 amino acids. One entry per CDR3 protein results from TCRdb running MiXCR on the RT-PCR reads. The profile shows fewer than 600,000 distinct CDR3 sequences, approximately 6.9% of them singletons. Overall study findings and caveats: The authors suggested that few new T cells are recruited per seasonal influenza vaccination.

For this clonotype: Its target is not known.

J is TRBJ2-7 and V is TRBV27; TRBD2 aligns across 11 bases. The TCR sequence derives from a man aged 50 to 75 who received an inactivated influenza vaccine. This sample comprised PBMCs from blood, obtained 23 to 25 months after vaccination. The CDR3 is CASSLSLSGTSGYEQYF. The CDR3 bases are TGTGCCAGCAGTTTATCCCTCTCCGGGACTAGCGGCTACGAGCAGTACTTC.